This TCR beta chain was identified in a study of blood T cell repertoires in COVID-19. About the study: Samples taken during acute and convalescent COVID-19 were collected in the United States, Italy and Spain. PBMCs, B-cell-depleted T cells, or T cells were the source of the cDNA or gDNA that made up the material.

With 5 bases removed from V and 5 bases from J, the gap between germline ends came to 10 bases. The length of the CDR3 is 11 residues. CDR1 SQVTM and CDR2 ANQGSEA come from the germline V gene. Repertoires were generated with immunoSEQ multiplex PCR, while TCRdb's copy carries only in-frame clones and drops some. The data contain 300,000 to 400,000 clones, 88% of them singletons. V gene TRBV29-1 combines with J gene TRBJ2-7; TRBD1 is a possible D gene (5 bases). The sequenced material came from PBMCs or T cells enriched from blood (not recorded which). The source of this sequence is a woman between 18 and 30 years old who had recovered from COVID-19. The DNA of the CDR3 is TGCAGCGTTTGGGTAGGGGACGAGCAGTACTTC. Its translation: CSVWVGDEQYF.